Reported below is one T cell receptor beta chain. What this receptor recognizes is not known. Per-nucleotide qualities are absent, and no much larger clonotype sits a single base away. V sheds 4 bases and J sheds 2 bases, leaving 12 bases between their ends. The germline V gene (reference sequence) supplies CDR1 SGHNT and CDR2 YYREEE. The cysteine opens and the phenylalanine closes a CDR3 of 14 amino acids. The sequence is cut down to CDR3 DNA, 42 bases in frame from base 1. These data are taken from a study of T cell responses to AZD1222 COVID-19 vaccine (dated by TCRdb to the early 2020s). In terms of the full investigation: AZD1222 recipients with second doses at about 4 weeks or about 12 weeks were pooled, because spike-specific TCR depth and breadth did not differ between schedules. Trial participants were enrolled into age subgroups of 18-55, 56-69 and 70-plus years, which contained about 150, 28 and 57 TCR-sequenced participants, respectively. A total of 230 or so trial participants underwent TCR sequencing, of whom about 200 received two doses of AZD1222 and about 25 received two doses of the MenACWY control vaccine. The paper as a whole reports these results and caveats: Because no samples from the day 14 peak response were available, repertoires could be characterized only after the peak T cell response. Reportedly, close to half of the unique spike-specific TCRs recognized epitopes lying outside the regions that are mutated in the B.1.351 and B.1.1.7 variants. In the small 56-69-year group, the increase in depth fell short of significance, most likely because of low power. Conclusions about previously exposed vaccinees are limited, since just a handful of AZD1222 recipients were seropositive for SARS-CoV-2 at baseline. CD4 TCRs associated with the vaccine covered the entire spike protein, and the dominant responses were in regions 160-218 and 743-854. After two AZD1222 doses, both the breadth and the depth of spike-specific TCRs were significantly higher than at day 0 and than in MenACWY recipients. Participants were mostly white British, with more females than males. The authors suggested clonal diversity may have been underestimated.

The time point label, as the study defines it: baseline before first vaccination. Vaccinee samples came from UK trials COV001 and COV002, including a single-blind randomized controlled phase 2/3 trial of AZD1222 (ChAdOx1 nCoV-19) in healthy adults. Trial participant PBMC samples were collected at day 0 and day 28 after the second dose for TCRbeta chain sequencing. The CDR3 regions of human TCRbeta chains were subjected to immunosequencing. Under the source paper's analysis protocol: Repertoire TCRs were checked for matches against a reference library of SARS-CoV-2-specific TCRs that had been generated using the MIRA antigen-specificity platform. Breadth was defined as the fraction of unique TCRs that were SARS-CoV-2-associated, and depth was defined as the fraction of total T cells that were SARS-CoV-2-associated. Using the MIRA data, each spike-specific TCR was assigned both to the spike region to which the TCR was reactive and to a CD4 or CD8 class. Log10-transformed breadth and depth values were compared by one-way ANOVA with Sidak's multiple comparisons tests. TCRdb limited this immuneACCESS table to in-frame rearrangements with V and J called. A share of clones is missing; checked studies link under half to unresolved V genes, and the rest is unexplained. D and trimming come from the DNA, and the V and J calls and clone size come from that table. The sample table holds fewer than 150,000 clones, of which approximately 90% were seen once. 1.5% of the sample rests with the top ten.

The source is an adult in good health. This chain is built from TRBV5-4 and TRBJ1-1, and the D gene may be TRBD1, 5 bases matching. This sample comprised peripheral blood, obtained on day 0 of AZD1222 vaccination. CDR3 sequence: CASSTRDLNTEAFF. The nucleotide sequence is given as TGTGCCAGCAGCACTCGGGACCTAAACACTGAAGCTTTCTTT.